These 5 T cell receptor beta chains came from one sample sequenced in a study of regulatory T cells in long-lasting Graves disease. Construction of TCR beta libraries relied on iRepertoire HTBI primers and on Arm-PCR targeting CDR3 regions. TCRdb redid the calling of the multiplex PCR reads with MiXCR, one entry per CDR3 protein. The sample lists approximately 350,000 distinct CDR3 sequences, approximately 12% occurring once. As to time point: newly diagnosed GD, antithyroid drugs for less than 3 months. Generation of the TCR library employed RNA extracted from PBMCs. These same records also appear under a second study, on T cells in Graves' hyperthyroidism and ophthalmopathy.

Material: peripheral blood mononuclear cells (PBMCs), obtained at new diagnosis, from a patient treated with antithyroid drugs. The origin of the receptors is a woman aged 18-29 years with Graves disease.

This clonotype was seen at least ten times. The chain couples TRBV20-1 to TRBJ2-1; TRBD2 aligns across 10 bases. The CDR3 has 18 residues. J gave up 4 bases and V 0 bases, and 12 bases lay outside the gene matches. Germline lookup yields CDR1 DFQATT and CDR2 SNEGSKA (reference sequence). CDR3 protein: CSARERGFVAGGYNEQFF. The CDR3 DNA is TGCAGTGCTAGAGAGAGGGGGTTTGTAGCGGGAGGATACAATGAGCAGTTCTTC.

The chain couples TRBV6-2 or TRBV6-3 to TRBJ1-2; D perhaps matches TRBD1 (5 bases). Germline CDR1 and CDR2: MNHEY and SVGEGT. This CDR3 is 17 amino acids long. V was trimmed by 0 bases and J by 4 bases, leaving 18 bases between them. The CDR3 is CASSYSNQGRIIYGYTF. In nucleotides, the CDR3 is TGTGCCAGCAGTTACTCGAATCAGGGCCGAATAATCTATGGCTACACCTTC.

The rearrangement joins TRBV20-1 to TRBJ2-2; 9 bases align to TRBD1. CDR1 and CDR2 from the germline V gene are DFQATT and SNEGSKA (reference sequence). CDR3 length equals 17 residues. Trimming cost V 3 bases and J 2 bases; bases outside gene matches: 10. CDR3 coding DNA: TGCAGTGCTAGTAATTTCCGGGACAGGGCTAACACCGGGGAGCTGTTTTTT. This codes for CSASNFRDRANTGELFF.

This clonotype was seen at least ten times. The chain uses TRBV6-1 and TRBJ1-1, with D possibly matching TRBD1 (5 bases). Germline CDR1 and CDR2: MNHNS and SASEGT. This CDR3 spans 13 amino acids. Trimming left V 7 bases short and J 4 bases short, with 13 bases between. The CDR3 bases are TGTGCCAGCATCCCAATGGGGGGCACTGAAGCTTTCTTT. It yields the protein CASIPMGGTEAFF.

A few counts support this clonotype. The chain carries TRBV6-2 or TRBV6-3 and TRBJ1-2; possibly TRBD1 for D (5 bases). CDR3 length equals 14 residues. Trimming removed 4 bases from V and 3 bases from J, with 12 bases in between. Per germline, CDR1 MNHEY and CDR2 SVGEGT. CDR3 amino acids: CASSSTRDHYGYTF. The DNA for the CDR3 is TGTGCCAGCAGTTCGACCAGGGACCACTATGGCTACACCTTC.